The source of this T cell receptor (beta chain) is a study of blood T cells in healthy people across ages. At the level of the study: Template switching recovered approximately one barcoded beta molecule for every two T cells.

A word on this clonotype: Its antigen is undetermined.

General study findings and limits: Using unsorted PBMCs precluded a conclusive naive versus antigen-experienced comparison. Diversity was higher, and naive CD4+ cells more numerous, in long-lived donors than in aged donors.

A second PCR, run for roughly 7 to 12 cycles, used a sample-barcoded 5' primer plus a J-beta primer mix. A template-switch adaptor containing 12 random nucleotides labeled each cDNA molecule. TCRdb used MiXCR to reprocess the 5' RACE reads, holding one entry per CDR3 protein. Here the sample spans 800,000 or so distinct CDR3 sequences, 62% being singletons. Trimming cost V 1 base and J 4 bases; bases outside gene matches: 7. In germline, CDR1 is SGHTA, CDR2 FQGNSA. The CDR3 is made up of 15 amino acids. The chain couples TRBV7-2 to TRBJ2-7, with 7 nucleotides matching TRBD2. The TCR comes from a young man in good health. Material for sequencing was blood. The CDR3 region is CASSLVGSGEYEQYF. The DNA of the CDR3 is TGTGCCAGCAGCTTAGTAGGGAGCGGGGAATACGAGCAGTACTTC.